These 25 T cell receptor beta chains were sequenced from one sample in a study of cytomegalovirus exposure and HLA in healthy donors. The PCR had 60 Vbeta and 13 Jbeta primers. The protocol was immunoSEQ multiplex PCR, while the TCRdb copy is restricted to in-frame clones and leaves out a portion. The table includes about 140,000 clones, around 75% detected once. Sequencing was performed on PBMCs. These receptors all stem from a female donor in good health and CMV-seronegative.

The CDR3 loop reads CASSQDRGLAGRETQYF. The CDR3 coding sequence is TGCGCCAGCAGCCAAGACCGAGGACTAGCGGGAAGAGAGACCCAGTACTTC. The rearrangement joins TRBV4-1 to TRBJ2-5, with 12 bases that match TRBD2. Germline V CDR1 and CDR2: MGHRA, YSYEKL. The CDR3 length is 17 residues. After removal of 0 bases from V and 4 bases from J, the junction contained 6 bases not matched to a gene.

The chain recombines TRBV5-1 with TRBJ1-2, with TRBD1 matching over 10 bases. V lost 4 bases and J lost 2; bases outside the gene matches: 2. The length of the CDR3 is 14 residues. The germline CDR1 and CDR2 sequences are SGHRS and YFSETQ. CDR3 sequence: CASSLGQGNYGYTF. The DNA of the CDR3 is TGCGCCAGCAGCCTGGGACAGGGGAACTATGGCTACACCTTC.

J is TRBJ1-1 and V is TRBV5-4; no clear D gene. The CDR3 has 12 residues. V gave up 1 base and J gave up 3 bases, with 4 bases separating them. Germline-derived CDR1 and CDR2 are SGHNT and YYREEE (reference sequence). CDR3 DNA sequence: TGTGCCAGCAGCTTGCAGGACACTGAAGCTTTCTTT. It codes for CASSLQDTEAFF.

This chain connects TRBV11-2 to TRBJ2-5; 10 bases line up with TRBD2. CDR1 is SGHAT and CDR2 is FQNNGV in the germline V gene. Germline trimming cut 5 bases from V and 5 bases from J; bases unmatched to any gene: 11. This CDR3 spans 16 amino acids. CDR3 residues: CASSPRLAGVWETQYF. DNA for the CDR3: TGTGCCAGCAGCCCCCGGCTAGCGGGAGTCTGGGAGACCCAGTACTTC.

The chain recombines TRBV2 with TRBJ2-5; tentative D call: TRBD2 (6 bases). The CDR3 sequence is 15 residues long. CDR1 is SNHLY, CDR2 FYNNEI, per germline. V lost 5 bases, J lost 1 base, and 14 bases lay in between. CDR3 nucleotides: TGTGCCAGCAGTTCCCTAGGACTACCCCAAGAGACCCAGTACTTC. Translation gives CASSSLGLPQETQYF.

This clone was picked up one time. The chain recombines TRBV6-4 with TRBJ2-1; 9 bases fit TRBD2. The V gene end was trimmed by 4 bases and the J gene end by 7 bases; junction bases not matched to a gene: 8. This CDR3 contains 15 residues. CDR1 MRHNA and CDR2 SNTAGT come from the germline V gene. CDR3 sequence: CASSGLAGIGNEQFF. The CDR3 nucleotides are TGTGCCAGCAGTGGCCTAGCGGGAATAGGGAATGAGCAGTTCTTC.

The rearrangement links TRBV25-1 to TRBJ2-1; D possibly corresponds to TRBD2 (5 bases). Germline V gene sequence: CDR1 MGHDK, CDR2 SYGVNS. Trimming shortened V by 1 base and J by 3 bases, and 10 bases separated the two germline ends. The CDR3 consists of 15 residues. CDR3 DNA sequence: TGTGCCAGCAGTGAATCCCTAGCAGACTACAATGAGCAGTTCTTC. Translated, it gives CASSESLADYNEQFF.

CDR3 sequence: CASREQGGISGYTF. The CDR3 DNA reads TGTGCCAGCAGGGAACAGGGGGGTATTAGCGGCTACACCTTC. The rearrangement joins TRBV2 to TRBJ1-2, with 8 bases identical to TRBD1. The CDR3 has 14 residues. Losses at the gene ends were 6 bases for V and 8 bases for J; bases not matched to a gene: 11. Per germline, CDR1 SNHLY and CDR2 FYNNEI.

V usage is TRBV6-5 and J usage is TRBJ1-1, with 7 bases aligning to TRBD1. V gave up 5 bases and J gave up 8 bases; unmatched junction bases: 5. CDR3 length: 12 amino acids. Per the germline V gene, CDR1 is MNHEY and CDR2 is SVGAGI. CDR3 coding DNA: TGTGCCAGCAGTCGACAGGGTGCCGAAGCTTTCTTT. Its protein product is CASSRQGAEAFF.

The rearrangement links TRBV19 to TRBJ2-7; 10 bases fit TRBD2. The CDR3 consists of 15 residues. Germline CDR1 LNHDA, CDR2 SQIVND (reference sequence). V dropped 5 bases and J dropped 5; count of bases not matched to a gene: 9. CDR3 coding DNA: TGTGCCAGTAGTCCCACAGCGGGAGGGCTGAACGAGCAGTACTTC. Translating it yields CASSPTAGGLNEQYF.

This CDR3 is CASSVRTAAYNEQFF. The CDR3 bases are TGTGCCAGCAGCGTCCGGACAGCAGCCTACAATGAGCAGTTCTTC. V usage is TRBV11-1 and J usage is TRBJ2-1, with D perhaps matching TRBD1 (6 bases). The V gene lost 5 bases and the J gene lost 2 bases, with 13 bases spanning the gap. This CDR3 is built from 15 residues. Per germline, CDR1 SGHAT and CDR2 FQDESV (reference sequence).

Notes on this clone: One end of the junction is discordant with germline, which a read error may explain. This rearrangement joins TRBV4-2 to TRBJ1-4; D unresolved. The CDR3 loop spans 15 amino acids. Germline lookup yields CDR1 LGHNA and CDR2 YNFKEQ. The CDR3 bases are TGTGCCAGCAGCCAAGAGGGGAGGGTCAATGAAAACCTGTTTTTT. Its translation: CASSQEGRVNENLFF.

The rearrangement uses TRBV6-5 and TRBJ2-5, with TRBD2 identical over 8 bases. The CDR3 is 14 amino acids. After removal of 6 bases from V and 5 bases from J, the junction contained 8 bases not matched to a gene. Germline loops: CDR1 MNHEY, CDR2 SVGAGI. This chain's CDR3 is CASRVERERETQYF. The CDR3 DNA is TGTGCCAGCAGGGTAGAGCGGGAGAGGGAGACCCAGTACTTC.

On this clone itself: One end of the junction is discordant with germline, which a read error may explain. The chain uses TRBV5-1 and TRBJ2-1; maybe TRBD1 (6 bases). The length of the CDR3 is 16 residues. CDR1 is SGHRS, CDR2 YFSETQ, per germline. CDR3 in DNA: TGCGCCAGCAGTTTGGTAGGGGGATTCTCCTACAATGAGCAGTTCTTC. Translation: CASSLVGGFSYNEQFF.

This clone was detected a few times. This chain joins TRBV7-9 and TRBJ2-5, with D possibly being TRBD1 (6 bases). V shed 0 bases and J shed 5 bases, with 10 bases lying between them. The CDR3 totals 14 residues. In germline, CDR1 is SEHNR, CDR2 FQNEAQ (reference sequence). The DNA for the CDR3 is TGTGCCAGCAGCTTAGCGAACAGGGACGAGACCCAGTACTTC. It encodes CASSLANRDETQYF.

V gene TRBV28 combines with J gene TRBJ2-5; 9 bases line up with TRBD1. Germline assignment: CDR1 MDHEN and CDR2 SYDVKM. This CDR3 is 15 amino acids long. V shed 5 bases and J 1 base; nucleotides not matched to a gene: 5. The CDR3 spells CASSEGQGFQETQYF. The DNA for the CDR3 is TGTGCCAGCAGTGAGGGACAGGGTTTCCAAGAGACCCAGTACTTC.

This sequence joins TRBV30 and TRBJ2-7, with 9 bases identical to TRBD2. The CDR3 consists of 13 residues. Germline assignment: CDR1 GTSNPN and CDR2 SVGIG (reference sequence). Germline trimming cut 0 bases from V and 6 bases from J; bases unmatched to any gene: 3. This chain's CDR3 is CAWSVASGTEQYF. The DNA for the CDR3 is TGTGCCTGGAGTGTGGCTAGCGGGACCGAGCAGTACTTC.

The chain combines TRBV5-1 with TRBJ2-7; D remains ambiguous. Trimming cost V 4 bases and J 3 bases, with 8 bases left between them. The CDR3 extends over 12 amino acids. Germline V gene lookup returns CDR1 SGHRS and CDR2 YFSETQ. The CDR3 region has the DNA TGCGCCAGCAGCCCGACGGGCTACGAGCAGTACTTC. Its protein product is CASSPTGYEQYF.

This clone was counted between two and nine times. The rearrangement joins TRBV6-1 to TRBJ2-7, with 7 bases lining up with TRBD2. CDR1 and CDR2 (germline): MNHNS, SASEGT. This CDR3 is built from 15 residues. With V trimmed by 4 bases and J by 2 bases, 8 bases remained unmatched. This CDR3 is CASSVGLAVTYEQYF. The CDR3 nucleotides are TGTGCCAGCAGTGTGGGGCTAGCGGTGACCTACGAGCAGTACTTC.

The CDR3 here is CASKKLQGAKIGELFF. CDR3 sequence (DNA): TGTGCCAGCAAAAAGTTACAGGGAGCGAAGATCGGGGAGCTGTTTTTT. The chain combines TRBV27 with TRBJ2-2, with D tentatively TRBD1 (6 bases). Germline loops: CDR1 MNHEY, CDR2 SMNVEV (reference sequence). CDR3 length equals 16 residues. The V and J ends lost 7 bases and 7 bases respectively, with 22 bases between them.

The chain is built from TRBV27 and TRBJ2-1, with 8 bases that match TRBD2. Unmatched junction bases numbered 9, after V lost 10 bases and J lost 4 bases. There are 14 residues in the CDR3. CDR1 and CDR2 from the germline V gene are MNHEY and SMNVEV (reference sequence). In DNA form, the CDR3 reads TGTGCCACCAGGACTAGCCGCTTTTACAATGAGCAGTTCTTC. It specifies CATRTSRFYNEQFF.

The CDR3 DNA follows: TGCGCCAGCAGCTTGGGGGCATTCGGAAACACCATATATTTT. This translates into CASSLGAFGNTIYF. The chain has TRBV5-1 and TRBJ1-3, with unresolved D. CDR3 length equals 14 residues. Germline CDR1 reads SGHRS; CDR2 reads YFSETQ. V dropped 0 bases and J dropped 4 bases, with 8 bases sitting between them.

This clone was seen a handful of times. This chain's CDR3 is CASSQGLGDEQYF. CDR3 DNA: TGTGCCAGCAGCCAGGGGTTGGGGGACGAGCAGTACTTC. The rearrangement uses TRBV7-2 and TRBJ2-7, with D possibly being TRBD1 (6 bases). Trimming took off 5 bases at V and 5 bases at J, with 13 bases between the two ends. This CDR3 region has 13 residues. Per germline, CDR1 SGHTA and CDR2 FQGNSA.

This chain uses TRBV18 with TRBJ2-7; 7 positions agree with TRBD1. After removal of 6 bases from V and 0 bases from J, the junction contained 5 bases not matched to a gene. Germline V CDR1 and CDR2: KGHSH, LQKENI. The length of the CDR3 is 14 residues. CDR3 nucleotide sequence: TGTGCCAGCTCCGCGACAGGGAACTCCTACGAGCAGTACTTC. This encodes CASSATGNSYEQYF.

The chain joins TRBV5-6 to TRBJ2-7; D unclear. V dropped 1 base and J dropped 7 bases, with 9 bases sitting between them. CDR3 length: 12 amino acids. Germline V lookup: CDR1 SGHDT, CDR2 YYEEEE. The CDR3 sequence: CASSLSGREQYF. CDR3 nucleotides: TGTGCCAGCAGCTTGTCAGGAAGGGAGCAGTACTTC.